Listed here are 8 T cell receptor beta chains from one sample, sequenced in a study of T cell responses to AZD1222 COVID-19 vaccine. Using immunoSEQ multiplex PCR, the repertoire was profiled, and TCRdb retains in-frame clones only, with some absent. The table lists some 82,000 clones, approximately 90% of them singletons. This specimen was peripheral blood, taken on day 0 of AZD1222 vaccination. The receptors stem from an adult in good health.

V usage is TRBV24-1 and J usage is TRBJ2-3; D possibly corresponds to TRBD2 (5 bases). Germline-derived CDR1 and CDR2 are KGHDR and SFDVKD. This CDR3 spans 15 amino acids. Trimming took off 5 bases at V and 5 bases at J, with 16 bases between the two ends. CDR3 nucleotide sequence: TGTGCCACCAGTGGGAACGAGGGTGGCAAAGATACGCAGTATTTT. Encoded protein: CATSGNEGGKDTQYF.

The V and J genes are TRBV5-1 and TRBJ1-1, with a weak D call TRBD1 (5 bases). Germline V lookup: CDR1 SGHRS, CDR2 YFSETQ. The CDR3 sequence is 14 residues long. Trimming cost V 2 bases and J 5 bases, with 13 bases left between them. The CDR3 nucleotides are TGCGCCAGCAGCTTCGCAGGGATGGGGACTGAAGCTTTCTTT. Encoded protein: CASSFAGMGTEAFF.

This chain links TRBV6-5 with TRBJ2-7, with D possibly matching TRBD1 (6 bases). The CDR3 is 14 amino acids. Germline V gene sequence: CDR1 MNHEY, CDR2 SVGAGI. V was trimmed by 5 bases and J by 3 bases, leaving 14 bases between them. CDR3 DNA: TGTGCCAGCAGTATGAAGGGACACAGCTACGAGCAGTACTTC. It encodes CASSMKGHSYEQYF.

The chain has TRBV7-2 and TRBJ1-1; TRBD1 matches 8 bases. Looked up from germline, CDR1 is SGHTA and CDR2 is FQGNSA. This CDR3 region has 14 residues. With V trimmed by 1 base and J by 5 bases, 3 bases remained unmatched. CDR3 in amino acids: CASSLVTGETEAFF. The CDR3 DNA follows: TGTGCCAGCAGCTTAGTGACAGGGGAAACTGAAGCTTTCTTT.

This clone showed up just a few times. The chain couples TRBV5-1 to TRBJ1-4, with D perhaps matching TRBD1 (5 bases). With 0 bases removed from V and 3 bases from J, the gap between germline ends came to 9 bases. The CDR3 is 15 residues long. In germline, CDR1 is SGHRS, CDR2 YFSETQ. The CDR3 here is CASSLERGANEKLFF. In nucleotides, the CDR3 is TGCGCCAGCAGCTTGGAGAGGGGTGCTAATGAAAAACTGTTTTTT.

The CDR3 nucleotides read TGTGCCAGCAGTTCCCAATGGGCAGGGGACGACTATGGCTACACCTTC. It yields the protein CASSSQWAGDDYGYTF. This chain joins TRBV27 and TRBJ1-2, with D possibly being TRBD1 (6 bases). Germline lookup yields CDR1 MNHEY and CDR2 SMNVEV (reference sequence). The germline V and J ends were trimmed by 4 bases and 3 bases, with 18 bases remaining between them. This CDR3 has 16 amino acids.

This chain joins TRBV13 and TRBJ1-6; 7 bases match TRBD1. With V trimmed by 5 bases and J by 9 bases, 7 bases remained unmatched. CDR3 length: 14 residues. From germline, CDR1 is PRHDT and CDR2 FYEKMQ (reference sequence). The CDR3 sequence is CASSLTRGSSPLHF. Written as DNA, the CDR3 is TGTGCCAGCAGCCTAACCAGGGGGAGTTCACCCCTCCACTTT.

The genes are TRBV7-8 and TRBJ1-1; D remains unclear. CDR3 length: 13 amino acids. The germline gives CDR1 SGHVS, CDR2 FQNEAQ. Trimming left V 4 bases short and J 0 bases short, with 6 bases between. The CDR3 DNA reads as TGTGCCAGCAGCTCCGAGATGAACACTGAAGCTTTCTTT. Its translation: CASSSEMNTEAFF.